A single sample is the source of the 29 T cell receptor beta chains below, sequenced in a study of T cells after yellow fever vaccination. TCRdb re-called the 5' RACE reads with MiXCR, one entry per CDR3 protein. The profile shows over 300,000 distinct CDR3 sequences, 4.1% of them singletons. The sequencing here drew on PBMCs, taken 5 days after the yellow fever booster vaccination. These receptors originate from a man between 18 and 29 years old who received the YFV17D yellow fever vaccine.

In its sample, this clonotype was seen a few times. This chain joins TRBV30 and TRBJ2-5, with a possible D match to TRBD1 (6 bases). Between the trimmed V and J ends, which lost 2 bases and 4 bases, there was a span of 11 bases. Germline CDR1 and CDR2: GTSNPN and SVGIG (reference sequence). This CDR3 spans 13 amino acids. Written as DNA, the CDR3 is TGTGCCTGGAGTCCGGGACAACTAGAGACCCAGTACTTC. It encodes CAWSPGQLETQYF.

The CDR3 DNA reads as TGTGCCAGCAGTCCGACGGAGCGACGAAATGAGCAGTTCTTC. It encodes CASSPTERRNEQFF. The chain couples TRBV6-6 to TRBJ2-1; D unresolved. The CDR3 loop spans 14 amino acids. With 5 bases removed from V and 7 bases from J, the gap between germline ends came to 15 bases. Looked up from germline, CDR1 is MNHNY and CDR2 is SVGAGI (reference sequence).

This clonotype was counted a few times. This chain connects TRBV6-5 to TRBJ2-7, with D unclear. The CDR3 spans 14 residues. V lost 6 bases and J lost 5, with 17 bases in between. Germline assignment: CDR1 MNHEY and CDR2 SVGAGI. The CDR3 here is CASSSSRFPNEQYF. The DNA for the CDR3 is TGTGCCAGCAGCTCCTCGCGCTTCCCCAACGAGCAGTACTTC.

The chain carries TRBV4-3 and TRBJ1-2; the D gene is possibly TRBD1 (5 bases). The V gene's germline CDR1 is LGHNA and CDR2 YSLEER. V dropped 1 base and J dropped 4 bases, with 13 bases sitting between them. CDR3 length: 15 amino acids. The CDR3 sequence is CASSQAIGAGYGYTF. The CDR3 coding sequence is TGCGCCAGCAGCCAAGCTATTGGGGCGGGCTATGGCTACACCTTC.

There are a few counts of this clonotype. The CDR3 nucleotides are TGTGCCAGCAGTCCCTTCGCGAACACCGGGGAGCTGTTTTTT. Translating it yields CASSPFANTGELFF. V is TRBV12-3 or TRBV12-4 and J is TRBJ2-2; unclear D gene. There are 14 residues in the CDR3. V lost 5 bases to trimming and J lost 0 bases, with 7 bases between them.

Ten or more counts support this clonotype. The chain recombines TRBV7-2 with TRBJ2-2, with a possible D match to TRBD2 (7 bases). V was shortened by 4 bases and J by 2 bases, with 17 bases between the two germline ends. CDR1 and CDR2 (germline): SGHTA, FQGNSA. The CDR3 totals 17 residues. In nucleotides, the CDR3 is TGTGCCAGCAGCTCATCCCACGCGGGGGCAAACACCGGGGAGCTGTTTTTT. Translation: CASSSSHAGANTGELFF. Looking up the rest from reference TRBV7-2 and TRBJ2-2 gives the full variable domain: GAGVSQSPSNKVTEKGKDVELRCDPISGHTALYWYRQSLGQGLEFLIYFQGNSAPDKSGLPSDRFSAERTGGSVSTLTIQRTQQEDSAVYLCASSSSHAGANTGELFFGEGSRLTVL.

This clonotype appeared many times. CDR3 coding DNA: TGCAGCGTTGAGGGACAGGCGTTCCAAGAGACCCAGTACTTC. Protein sequence: CSVEGQAFQETQYF. The J gene is TRBJ2-5, the V gene TRBV29-1; TRBD1 aligns across 8 bases. This CDR3 comprises 14 residues. V lost 3 bases to trimming and J lost 1 base; unmatched junction nucleotides: 4. Germline assignment: CDR1 SQVTM and CDR2 ANQGSEA.

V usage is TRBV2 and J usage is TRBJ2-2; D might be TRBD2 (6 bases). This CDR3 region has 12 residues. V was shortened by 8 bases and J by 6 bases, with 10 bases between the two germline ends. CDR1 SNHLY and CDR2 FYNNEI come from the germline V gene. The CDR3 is CASGGEAGELFF. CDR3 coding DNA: TGTGCCAGCGGAGGGGAGGCCGGGGAGCTGTTTTTT.

CDR3: CASSAAPGQGDNSPLHF. The CDR3 DNA is TGTGCCAGCAGTGCAGCCCCAGGACAGGGAGATAATTCACCCCTCCACTTT. This chain links TRBV21-1 with TRBJ1-6; TRBD1, as called in the table, went unchecked against the DNA. TRBV21-1 is marked as a pseudogene. CDR3 length: 17 amino acids.

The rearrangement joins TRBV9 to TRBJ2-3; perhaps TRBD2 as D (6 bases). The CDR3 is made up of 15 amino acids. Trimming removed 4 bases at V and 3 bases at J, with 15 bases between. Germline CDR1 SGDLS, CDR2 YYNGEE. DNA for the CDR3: TGTGCCAGCAGCTTAAGCGGGTTTCTTACAGATACGCAGTATTTT. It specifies CASSLSGFLTDTQYF.

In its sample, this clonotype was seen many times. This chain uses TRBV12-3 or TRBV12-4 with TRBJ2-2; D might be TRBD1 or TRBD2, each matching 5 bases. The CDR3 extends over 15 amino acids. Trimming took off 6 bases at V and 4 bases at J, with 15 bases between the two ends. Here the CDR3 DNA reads TGTGCCAGCAGACCAGGGAGTTACTCCACCGGGGAGCTGTTTTTT. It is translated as CASRPGSYSTGELFF.

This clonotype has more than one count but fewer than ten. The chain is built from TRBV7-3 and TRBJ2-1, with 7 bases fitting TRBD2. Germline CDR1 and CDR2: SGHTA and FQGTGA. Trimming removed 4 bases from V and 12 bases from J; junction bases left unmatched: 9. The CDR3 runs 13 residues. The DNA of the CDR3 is TGTGCCAGCAGCTCGGTAGCGGGCGCTGGGCAGTTCTTC. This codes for CASSSVAGAGQFF.

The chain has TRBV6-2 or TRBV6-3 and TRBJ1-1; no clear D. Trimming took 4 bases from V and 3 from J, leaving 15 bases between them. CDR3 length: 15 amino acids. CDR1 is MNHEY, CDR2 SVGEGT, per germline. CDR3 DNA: TGTGCCAGCAGTTCGTTCTTTCGGCGGGACACTGAAGCTTTCTTT. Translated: CASSSFFRRDTEAFF.

The CDR3 protein is CSVTLGGPDSYNEQFF. Written as DNA, the CDR3 is TGCAGCGTAACCCTCGGTGGGCCCGATTCCTACAATGAGCAGTTCTTC. This chain links TRBV29-1 with TRBJ2-1; no clear D gene. This CDR3 has 16 amino acids. The germline CDR1 and CDR2 sequences are SQVTM and ANQGSEA. The V and J ends lost 6 bases and 1 base respectively, with 19 bases between them.

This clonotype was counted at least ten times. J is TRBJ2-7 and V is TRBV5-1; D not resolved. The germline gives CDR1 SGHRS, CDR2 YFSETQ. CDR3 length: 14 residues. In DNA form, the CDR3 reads TGCGCCAGCAACTTGGGTACAGAGTCCTACGAGCAGTACGTC. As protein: CASNLGTESYEQYV.

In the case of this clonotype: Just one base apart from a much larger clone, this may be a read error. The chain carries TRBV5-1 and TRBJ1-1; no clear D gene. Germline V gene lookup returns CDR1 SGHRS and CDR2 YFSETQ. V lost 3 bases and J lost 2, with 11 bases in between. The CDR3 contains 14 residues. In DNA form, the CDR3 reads TGCGCCAGCAGCTCCCAGGCAGCTAACACTGAAGCTTTCTTT. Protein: CASSSQAANTEAFF.

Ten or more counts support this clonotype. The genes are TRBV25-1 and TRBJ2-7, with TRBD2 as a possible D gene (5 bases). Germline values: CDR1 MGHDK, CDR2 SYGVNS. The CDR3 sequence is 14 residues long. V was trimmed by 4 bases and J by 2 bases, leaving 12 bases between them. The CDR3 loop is CASSGFGNPYEQYV. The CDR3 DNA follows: TGTGCCAGCAGTGGGTTCGGGAACCCCTACGAGCAGTACGTC.

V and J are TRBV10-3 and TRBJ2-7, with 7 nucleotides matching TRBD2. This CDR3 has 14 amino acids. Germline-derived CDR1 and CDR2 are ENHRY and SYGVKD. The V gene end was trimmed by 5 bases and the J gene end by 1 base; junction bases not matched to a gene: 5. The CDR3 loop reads CAISSGDASYEQYF. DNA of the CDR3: TGTGCCATCAGTAGCGGGGACGCTTCCTACGAGCAGTACTTC.

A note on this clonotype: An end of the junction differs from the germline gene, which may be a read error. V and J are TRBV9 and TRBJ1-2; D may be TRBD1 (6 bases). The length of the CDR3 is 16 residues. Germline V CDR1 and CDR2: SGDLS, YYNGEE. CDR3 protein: CASSPSAGTRGNGYTF. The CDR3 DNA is TGTGCCAGCAGCCCTTCTGCCGGGACACGGGGCAATGGGTACACCTTC.

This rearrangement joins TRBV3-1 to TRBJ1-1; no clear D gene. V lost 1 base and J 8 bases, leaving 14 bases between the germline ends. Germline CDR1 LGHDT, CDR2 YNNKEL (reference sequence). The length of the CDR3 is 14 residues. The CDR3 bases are TGTGCCAGCAGCCAAGGTTCAGTAGGATACGAAGCTTTCTTT. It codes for CASSQGSVGYEAFF. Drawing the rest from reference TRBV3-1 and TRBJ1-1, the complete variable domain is DTAVSQTPKYLVTQMGNDKSIKCEQNLGHDTMYWYKQDSKKFLKIMFSYNNKELIINETVPNRFSPKSPDKAHLNLHINSLELGDSAVYFCASSQGSVGYEAFFGQGTRLTVV.

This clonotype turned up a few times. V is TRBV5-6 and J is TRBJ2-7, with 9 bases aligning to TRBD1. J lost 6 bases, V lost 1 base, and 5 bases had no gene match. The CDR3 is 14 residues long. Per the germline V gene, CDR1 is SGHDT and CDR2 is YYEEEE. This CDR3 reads CASSLPGQGSEQYF. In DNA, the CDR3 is TGTGCCAGCAGCTTGCCGGGACAGGGTTCCGAGCAGTACTTC.

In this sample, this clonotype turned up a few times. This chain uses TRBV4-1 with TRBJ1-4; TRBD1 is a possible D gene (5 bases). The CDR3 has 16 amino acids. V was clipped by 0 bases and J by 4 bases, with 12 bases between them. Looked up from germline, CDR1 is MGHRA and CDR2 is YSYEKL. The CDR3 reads CASSQDLTAVNEKLFF. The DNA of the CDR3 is TGCGCCAGCAGCCAAGATTTGACAGCAGTTAATGAAAAACTGTTTTTT.

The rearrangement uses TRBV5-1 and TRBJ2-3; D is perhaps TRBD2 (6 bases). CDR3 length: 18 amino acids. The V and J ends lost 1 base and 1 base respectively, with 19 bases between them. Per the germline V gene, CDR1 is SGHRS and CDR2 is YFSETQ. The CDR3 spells CASSLNPGAKPRTDTQYF. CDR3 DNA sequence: TGCGCCAGCAGCTTGAATCCGGGAGCTAAACCCCGCACAGATACGCAGTATTTT.

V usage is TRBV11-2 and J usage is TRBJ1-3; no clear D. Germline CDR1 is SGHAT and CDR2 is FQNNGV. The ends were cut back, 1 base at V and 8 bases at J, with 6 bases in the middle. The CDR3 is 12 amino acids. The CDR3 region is CASSLVGDTIYF. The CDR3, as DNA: TGTGCCAGCAGCTTAGTGGGAGACACCATATATTTT.

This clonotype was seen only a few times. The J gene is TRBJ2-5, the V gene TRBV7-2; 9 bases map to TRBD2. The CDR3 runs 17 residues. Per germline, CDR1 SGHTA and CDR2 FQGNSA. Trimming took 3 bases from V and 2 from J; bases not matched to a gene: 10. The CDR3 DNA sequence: TGTGCCAGCAGCTTGCGGGGGGGCCATCTCTCACAAGAGACCCAGTACTTC. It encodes CASSLRGGHLSQETQYF.

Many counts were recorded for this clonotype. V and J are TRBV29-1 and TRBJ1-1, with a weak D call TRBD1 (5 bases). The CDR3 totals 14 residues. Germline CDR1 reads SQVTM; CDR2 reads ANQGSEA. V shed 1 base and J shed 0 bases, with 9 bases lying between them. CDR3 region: CSVEVYRLNTEAFF. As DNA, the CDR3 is TGCAGCGTTGAAGTCTACAGGTTGAACACTGAAGCTTTCTTT.

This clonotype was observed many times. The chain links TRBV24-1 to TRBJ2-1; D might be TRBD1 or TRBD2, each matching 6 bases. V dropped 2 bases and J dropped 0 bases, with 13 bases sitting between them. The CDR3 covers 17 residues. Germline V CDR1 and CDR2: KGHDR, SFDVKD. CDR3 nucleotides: TGTGCCACCAGTGATTGGAGGGGGGCCTCCTCCTACAATGAGCAGTTCTTC. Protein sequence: CATSDWRGASSYNEQFF.

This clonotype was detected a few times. CDR3 bases: TGTGCCAGCAGGGGACAGGGAAGCGCGTTCTTC. Its protein product is CASRGQGSAFF. The rearrangement links TRBV2 to TRBJ2-1; TRBD1 aligns across 9 bases. The V and J ends lost 6 bases and 15 bases, in that order; junction bases with no gene match: 6. The germline CDR1 and CDR2 sequences are SNHLY and FYNNEI. The CDR3 consists of 11 residues.

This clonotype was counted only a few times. The CDR3: CASSPPLGQGAYEQYF. The CDR3 DNA is TGTGCCAGCTCACCACCGCTGGGACAGGGGGCCTACGAGCAGTACTTC. This sequence joins TRBV18 and TRBJ2-7, with 11 bases that match TRBD1. Germline V lookup: CDR1 KGHSH, CDR2 LQKENI. J gave up 2 bases and V 0 bases, and 3 bases lay outside the gene matches. The CDR3 runs to 16 residues.